These 4 T cell receptor beta chains were all obtained from the same sample, sequenced in a study of breast tumors, draining lymph nodes, adjacent tissues (dated by TCRdb to about 2016). The receptor library was made with multiplex PCR. The sequencer was an Illumina HiSeq 2000. TCRdb itself trimmed the public reads at Q25 with fastp, ran MiXCR and retained productive beta chains. Entries that share a CDR3 protein sequence are merged under the most common genes and DNA. A total of approximately 40,000 distinct CDR3 sequences appear in this sample, about 36% of them only once. The ten top clones hold roughly 10% of the sample. The sample consisted of breast tumor tissue. These receptors were collected from a female donor with breast cancer. Some clones in this sample may be carry-over from other donors' samples.

In its sample, this clonotype was seen many times. CDR3 in DNA: TGTGCCAGCAGTGAAGCGCAGGGCGGGAGGGGAGCTGAGCAGTTCTTC. Its protein is CASSEAQGGRGAEQFF. This sequence joins TRBV2 and TRBJ2-1; 9 bases fit TRBD2. This CDR3 has 16 residues. V dropped 0 bases and J dropped 9; count of bases not matched to a gene: 9. Per germline, CDR1 SNHLY and CDR2 FYNNEI.

This clonotype was recorded at least ten times. The junction and the germline gene differ at one end; a read error may be behind it. The rearrangement uses TRBV27 and TRBJ1-6, with D possibly matching TRBD1 (5 bases). CDR3 length equals 15 residues. Germline V CDR1 and CDR2: MNHEY, SMNVEV (reference sequence). In nucleotides, the CDR3 is TGTGCCAGCTGCCCCGGGACCTCCTCTAATTCACCCCTCCACTTT. Protein: CASCPGTSSNSPLHF.

This clonotype is a singleton in its sample. A much larger clone sits a single nucleotide away, making a read error possible. The J gene is TRBJ2-1, the V gene TRBV5-4; D uncertain. This CDR3 has 12 amino acids. Germline V gene sequence: CDR1 SGHNT, CDR2 YYREEE (reference sequence). CDR3 sequence reads: CAGSFSDNEQFF. In nucleotides, the CDR3 is TGTGCCGGCAGCTTCAGCGACAATGAGCAGTTCTTC. Full variable domain (remainder filled in from reference TRBV5-4 and TRBJ2-1): ETGVTQSPTHLIKTRGQQVTLRCSSQSGHNTVSWYQQALGQGPQFIFQYYREEENGRGNFPPRFSGLQFPNYSSELNVNALELDDSALYLCAGSFSDNEQFFGPGTRLTVL.

This clonotype was detected only once. The chain recombines TRBV4-2 with TRBJ1-2; 9 bases align to TRBD1. Germline trimming cut 1 base from V and 5 bases from J; bases unmatched to any gene: 5. This CDR3 is 15 amino acids long. Germline V gene lookup returns CDR1 LGHNA and CDR2 YNFKEQ. This CDR3 reads CASSQGSDRGYGYTF. The CDR3 DNA is TGTGCCAGCAGCCAAGGGTCGGACAGGGGTTATGGCTACACCTTC.